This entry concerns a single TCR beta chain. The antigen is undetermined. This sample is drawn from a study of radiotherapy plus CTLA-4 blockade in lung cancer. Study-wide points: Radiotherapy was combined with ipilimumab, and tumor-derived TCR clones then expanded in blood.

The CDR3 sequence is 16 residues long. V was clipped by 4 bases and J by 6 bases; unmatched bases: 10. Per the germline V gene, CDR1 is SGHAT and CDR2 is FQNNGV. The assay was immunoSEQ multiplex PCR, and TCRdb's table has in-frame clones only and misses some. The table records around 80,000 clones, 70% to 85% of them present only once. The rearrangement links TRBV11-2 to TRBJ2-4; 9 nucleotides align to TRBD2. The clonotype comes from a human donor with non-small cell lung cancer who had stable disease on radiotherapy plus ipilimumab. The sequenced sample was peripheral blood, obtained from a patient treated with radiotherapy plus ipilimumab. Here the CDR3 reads CASSSLGREGRNIQYF. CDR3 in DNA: TGTGCCAGCAGCTCCTTGGGGCGGGAGGGGAGAAACATTCAGTACTTC.